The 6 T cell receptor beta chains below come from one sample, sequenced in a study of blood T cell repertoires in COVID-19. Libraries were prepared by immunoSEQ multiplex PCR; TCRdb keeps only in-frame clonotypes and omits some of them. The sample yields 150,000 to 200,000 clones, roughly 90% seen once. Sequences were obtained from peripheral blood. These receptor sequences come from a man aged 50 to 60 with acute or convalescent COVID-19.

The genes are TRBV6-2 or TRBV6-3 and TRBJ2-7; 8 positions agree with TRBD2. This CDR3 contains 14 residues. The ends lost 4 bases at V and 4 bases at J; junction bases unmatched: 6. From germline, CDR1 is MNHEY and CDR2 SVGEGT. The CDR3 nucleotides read TGTGCCAGCAGTTTGGGACTAGGGGAGTACGAGCAGTACGTC. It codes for CASSLGLGEYEQYV.

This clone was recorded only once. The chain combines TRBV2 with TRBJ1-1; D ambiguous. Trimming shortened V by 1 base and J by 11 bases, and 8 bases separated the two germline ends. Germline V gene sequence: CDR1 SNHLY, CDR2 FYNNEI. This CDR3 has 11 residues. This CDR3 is CASSEGGLAFF. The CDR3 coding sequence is TGTGCCAGCAGTGAAGGTGGGCTGGCTTTCTTT.

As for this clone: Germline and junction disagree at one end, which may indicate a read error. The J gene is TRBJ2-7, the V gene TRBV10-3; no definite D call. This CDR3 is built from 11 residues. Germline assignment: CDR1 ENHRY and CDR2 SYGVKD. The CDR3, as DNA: TGTGCCACCAGTTCAGGTAACGAGCAGTACTTC. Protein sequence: CATSSGNEQYF.

CDR3 nucleotide sequence: TGTGCCAGTAGTATCCGACGGGGGTCAGATACGCAGTATTTT. Translating gives CASSIRRGSDTQYF. The J gene is TRBJ2-3, the V gene TRBV19; D is perhaps TRBD2 (6 bases). This CDR3 comprises 14 residues. V was clipped by 3 bases and J by 4 bases, with 11 bases between them. The germline V gene encodes CDR1 LNHDA and CDR2 SQIVND (reference sequence).

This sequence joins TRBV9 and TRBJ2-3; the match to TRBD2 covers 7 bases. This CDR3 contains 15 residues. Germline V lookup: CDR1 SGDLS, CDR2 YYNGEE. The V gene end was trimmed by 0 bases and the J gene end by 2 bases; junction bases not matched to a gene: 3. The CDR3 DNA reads TGTGCCAGCAGCGTAGGACAGCGGGACACAGATACGCAGTATTTT. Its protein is CASSVGQRDTDTQYF.

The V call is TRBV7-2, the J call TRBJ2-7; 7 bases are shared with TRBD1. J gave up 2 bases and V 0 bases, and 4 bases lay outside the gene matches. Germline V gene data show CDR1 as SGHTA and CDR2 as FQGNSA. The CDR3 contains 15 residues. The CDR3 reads CASSLAGTDPYEQYV. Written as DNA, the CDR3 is TGTGCCAGCAGCTTAGCCGGGACAGATCCCTACGAGCAGTACGTC.